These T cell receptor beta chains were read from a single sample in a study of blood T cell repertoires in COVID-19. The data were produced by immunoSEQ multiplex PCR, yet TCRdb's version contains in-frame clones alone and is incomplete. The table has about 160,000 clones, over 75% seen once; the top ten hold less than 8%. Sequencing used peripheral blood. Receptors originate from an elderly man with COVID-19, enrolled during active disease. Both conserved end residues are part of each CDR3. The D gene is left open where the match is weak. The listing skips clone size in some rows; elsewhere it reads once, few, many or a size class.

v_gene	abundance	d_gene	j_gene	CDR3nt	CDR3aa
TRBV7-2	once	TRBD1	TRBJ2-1	TGTGCCAGCAGCTTTCAAAGACAGGGGTATGAGCAGTTCTTC	CASSFQRQGYEQFF
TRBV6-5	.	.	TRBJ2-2	TGTGCCAGCAAGGAGACGAACACCGGGGAGCTGTTTTTT	CASKETNTGELFF
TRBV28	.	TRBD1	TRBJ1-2	TGTGCCAGCAGTCCCTCGGACAGGTTCTATGGCTACACCTTC	CASSPSDRFYGYTF
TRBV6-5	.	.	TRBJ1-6	TGTGCCAGCACCTCAACAGGGTTGGCTAATTCACCCCTCCACTTT	CASTSTGLANSPLHF
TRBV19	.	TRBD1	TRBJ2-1	TGTGCCAGTAGTACAATAGGGGCCGGACAGGGGGTCCTCAATGAGCAGTTCTTC	CASSTIGAGQGVLNEQFF
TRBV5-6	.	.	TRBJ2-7	TGTGCCAGCAGCCACACAGTAGACGTCGGCTCCTACGAGCAGTACTTC	CASSHTVDVGSYEQYF
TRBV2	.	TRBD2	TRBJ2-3	TGTGCCAGCAGTGTGCGGGGGGCCGGTGGAGATACGCAGTATTTT	CASSVRGAGGDTQYF
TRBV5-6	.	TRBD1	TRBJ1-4	TGTGCCAGCAGCTTGTCGAGGGGGCGGAACGTAGATGAAAAACTGTTTTTT	CASSLSRGRNVDEKLFF
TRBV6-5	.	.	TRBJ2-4	TGTGCCAGCAGGGACAGTGGAGCCAAAAACATTCAGTACTTC	CASRDSGAKNIQYF
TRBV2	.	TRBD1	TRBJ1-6	TGTGCCAGCAGAGCAGACAGGGCCCGAGGTAATTCACCCCTCCACTTT	CASRADRARGNSPLHF
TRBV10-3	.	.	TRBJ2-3	TGTGCCATCAGTGAACAGGGAAACACAGATACGCAGTATTTT	CAISEQGNTDTQYF
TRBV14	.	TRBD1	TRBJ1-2	TGTGCCAGCAGCCAAGAATTTCATGGACAGGGGGCCCGTGGCTACACCTTC	CASSQEFHGQGARGYTF
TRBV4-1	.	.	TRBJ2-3	TGCGCCAGCAGCCAAGGCTCCCGGTTGAATACGCAGTATTTT	CASSQGSRLNTQYF
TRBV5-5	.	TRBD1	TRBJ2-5	TGTGCCAGCAGCAAGGGACAGGGCCAAGAGACCCAGTACTTC	CASSKGQGQETQYF
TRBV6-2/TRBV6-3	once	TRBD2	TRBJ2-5	TGTGCCAGCAGTCCCCGGACTAGCGGGGCGCAAGAGACCCAGTACTTC	CASSPRTSGAQETQYF
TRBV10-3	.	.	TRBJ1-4	TGTGCCATCAGTCACAGTAATGAAAAACTGTTTTTT	CAISHSNEKLFF
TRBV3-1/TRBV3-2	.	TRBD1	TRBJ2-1	TGTGCCAGCAGGAAACAGGGGGCATTCAATGAGCAGTTCTTC	CASRKQGAFNEQFF
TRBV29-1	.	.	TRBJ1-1	TGCAGCGTTGATTTCGAGGGGGACGGTAAGGGCACTGAAGCTTTCTTT	CSVDFEGDGKGTEAFF
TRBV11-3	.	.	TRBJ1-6	TGTGCCAGCAGCTTAAGGGGGGAGGGGATCTCACCCCTCCACTTT	CASSLRGEGISPLHF
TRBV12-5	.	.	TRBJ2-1	TGTGCTAGTGGTTTGGGGTCAGGGGCCAGGGATGAGCAGTTCTTC	CASGLGSGARDEQFF
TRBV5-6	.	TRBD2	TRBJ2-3	TGTGCCAGCAGCCGGGGGGATGATACGCAGTATTTT	CASSRGDDTQYF
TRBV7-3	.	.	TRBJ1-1	TGTGCCAGCAGCTCCGCCGGGAACACTGAAGCTTTCTTT	CASSSAGNTEAFF
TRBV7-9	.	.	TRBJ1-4	TGTGCCAGCAGCACAGATAGTTATGAAAAACTGTTTTTT	CASSTDSYEKLFF
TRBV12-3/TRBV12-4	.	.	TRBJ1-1	TGTGCCAGCAGTTTAAGGAGTACTGAAGCTTTCTTT	CASSLRSTEAFF
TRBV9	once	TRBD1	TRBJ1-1	TGTGCCAGCAGTCCGACCGTGGGACAGGGGCGGAATGCTTTCTTT	CASSPTVGQGRNAFF
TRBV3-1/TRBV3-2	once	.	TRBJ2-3	TGTGCCAGCAGCCTCCTAACAGATACGCAGTATTTT	CASSLLTDTQYF
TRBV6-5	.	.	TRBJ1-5	TGTGCCAGCAAGAGAATGCAGGGCCATCAGCCCCAGCATTTT	CASKRMQGHQPQHF
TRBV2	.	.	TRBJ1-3	TGTGCCAGCAGCCCCTTTCAGGGCAGTCAGAACACCATATATTTT	CASSPFQGSQNTIYF
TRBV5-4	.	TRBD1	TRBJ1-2	TGTGCCAGCAGCCCCGGGACAGGGGGTGGCTACACCTTC	CASSPGTGGGYTF
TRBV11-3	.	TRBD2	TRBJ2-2	TGTGCCAGCGGGGCGCGCGGGGGGGCTAACACCGGGGAGCTGTTTTTT	CASGARGGANTGELFF
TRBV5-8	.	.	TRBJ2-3	TGTGCCAGCAGCTTGGGAGGTTACACAGATACGCAGTATTTT	CASSLGGYTDTQYF
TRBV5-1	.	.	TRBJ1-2	TGCGCCAGCGCTAGGGGGGGATATGACTATGGCTACACCTTC	CASARGGYDYGYTF
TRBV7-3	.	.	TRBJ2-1	TGTGCCAGCAGCGAGGGGATCGGACGGGGGGCCTTGAATGAGCAGTTCTTC	CASSEGIGRGALNEQFF
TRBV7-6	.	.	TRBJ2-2	TGTGCCAGCAGCTTAATGTCGGGGAGAGACACCGGGGAGCTGTTTTTT	CASSLMSGRDTGELFF
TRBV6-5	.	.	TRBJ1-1	TGTGCCAGCCGGACCCCGGGGAGGAACACTGAAGCTTTCTTT	CASRTPGRNTEAFF
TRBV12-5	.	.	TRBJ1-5	TGTGCTAGTGGTTCCAATAGCAATCAGCCCCAGCATTTT	CASGSNSNQPQHF
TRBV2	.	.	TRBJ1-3	TGTGCCAGCAGGAGCCCGCGCTCTGGAAACACCATATATTTT	CASRSPRSGNTIYF
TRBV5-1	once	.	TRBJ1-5	TGCGCCAGCAGCCTGAGTGGGCAGGGCAATCAGCCCCAGCATTTT	CASSLSGQGNQPQHF
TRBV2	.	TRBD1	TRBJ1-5	TGTGCCACCAAGGCCGGCAGGGGGTATCAGCCCCAGCATTTT	CATKAGRGYQPQHF
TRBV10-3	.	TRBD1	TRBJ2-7	TGTGCCATCAGTATCGGGGCGACAGGGGCCTCCTCCGAGCAGTACTTC	CAISIGATGASSEQYF
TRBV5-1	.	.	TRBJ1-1	TGCGCCAGCAGCTTGGACAGGGACACTGAAGCTTTCTTT	CASSLDRDTEAFF
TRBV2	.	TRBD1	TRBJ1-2	TGTGCCAGCAGTGGACAGGGGTATGGCTACACCTTC	CASSGQGYGYTF
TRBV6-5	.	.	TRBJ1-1	TGTGCCAGCCGAACCGCGGACAGCTGGTCTGAAGCTTTCTTT	CASRTADSWSEAFF
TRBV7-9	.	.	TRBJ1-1	TGTGCCAGCAGCTTAGGGGCAGGGGTTGAAGCTTTCTTT	CASSLGAGVEAFF
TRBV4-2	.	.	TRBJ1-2	TGTGCCAGCGGCCAAGACGGAGGGCACTATGGCTACACCTTC	CASGQDGGHYGYTF